This T cell receptor (beta chain) was sequenced for a study of blood T cell repertoires in COVID-19. Study summary: The cDNA or gDNA used as material had been derived from T cells, B-cell-depleted T cells, or PBMCs.

V gave up 7 bases and J gave up 4 bases; unmatched junction bases: 8. The CDR3 totals 14 residues. The germline V gene encodes CDR1 LNHDA and CDR2 SQIVND (reference sequence). As originally analysed: Estimates of nucleated cell counts were drawn from the amplification of reference gene primers. Sequencing used immunoSEQ multiplex PCR; TCRdb keeps in-frame clones, though not all of them. The DNA gave D and trimming, while V, J and clone size come from that table. The sample lists about 270,000 clones, about 87% seen once, with roughly 8.6% in the top ten. This rearrangement joins TRBV19 to TRBJ1-2, with 8 positions matching TRBD1. Sequenced input: peripheral blood. The receptor was isolated from a human donor in a cohort sampled during active COVID-19. CDR3 residues: CASKPGTGTYGYTF. The CDR3 DNA reads TGTGCCAGTAAGCCCGGGACAGGAACCTATGGCTACACCTTC.